Given below is one T cell receptor (beta chain) in context. Germline V gives CDR1 MNHNY, CDR2 SVGAGI (reference sequence). The junction had 9 bases not matched to a gene; V was cut back by 0 bases and J by 5 bases. The CDR3 totals 16 residues. Per the study methods: Reference gene primer amplification gave nucleated cell count estimates. Some clones are missing from TCRdb's copy, which holds only in-frame ones; the method was immunoSEQ multiplex PCR. V and J calls and clone size are given by that table; D and trimming were obtained from the DNA. The sample yields roughly 100,000 clones, roughly 80% seen once. The data derive from a study of blood T cell repertoires in COVID-19.

This sequence joins TRBV6-6 and TRBJ2-7; TRBD2 matches at 8 bases. The sequence was obtained from a human donor in a cohort sampled during active COVID-19. Sequenced: peripheral blood. CDR3 region: CASSYSKGTSPDEQYF. CDR3 DNA: TGTGCCAGCAGTTACTCGAAGGGGACTAGTCCCGACGAGCAGTACTTC.